This T cell receptor beta chain was sequenced during a study of T cell repertoires in cytomegalovirus infection. Of note for this clonotype: Its antigen is not identified.

TCRdb redid the calling of the reads with MiXCR, one entry per CDR3 protein. Among about 770,000 distinct CDR3 sequences listed, just under 30% were seen once. The trim removed 1 base at V and 15 bases at J, leaving 10 bases unmatched. The CDR3 runs to 14 residues. The source was cultured CD8+ T cells from PBMCs, collected from culture after CMV antigen stimulation. The sequence was obtained from a human donor in good health (CMV status not recorded). Some clones in this sample may be carry-over from other donors' samples. The V call is TRBV12-3 or TRBV12-4, the J call TRBJ2-1; TRBD2 aligns across 9 bases. The DNA for the CDR3 is TGTGCCAGCAGTTTAGATTTAGCGGGGGCTACGCTGTTCTTC. As protein: CASSLDLAGATLFF.